This is a list of T cell receptor beta chains from one sample in a study of blood T cells in healthy people across ages. TCRdb reprocessed the 5' RACE reads via MiXCR and lists one record per CDR3 protein. The sample yields about 630,000 distinct CDR3 sequences, under 25% seen once. The specimen sequenced was blood. The receptors originated from a man in his 70s in good health. CDR3s include the opening cysteine and the closing phenylalanine or tryptophan. The D gene is left open where the match is weak. Size is omitted from some rows. Given values are once, few, many or a class for expanded clones.

v_gene,abundance,d_gene,len,j_gene,CDR3nt,CDR3aa
TRBV2,-,-,14,TRBJ1-1,TGTGCCAGCGGCCTGATGGGGTTGAACACTGAAGCTTTCTTT,CASGLMGLNTEAFF
TRBV6-5,once,TRBD2,18,TRBJ2-5,TGTGCCAGCAGTTACGGGACTAGCGGGAGGTGGGTCCAAGAGACCCAGTACTTC,CASSYGTSGRWVQETQYF
TRBV12-3/TRBV12-4,-,-,16,TRBJ2-4,TGTGCCAGCAGTTTATGGGGGCAGGTGGCCAAAAACATTCAGTACTTC,CASSLWGQVAKNIQYF
TRBV6-6,-,-,14,TRBJ2-7,TGTGCCAGCAGGATCCCAGGGGAGCGATACGAGCAGTACTTC,CASRIPGERYEQYF
TRBV20-1,once,-,16,TRBJ1-1,TGCAGTGCTAGAGATGATACGAGGGCAGGGGACACTGAAGCTTTCTTT,CSARDDTRAGDTEAFF
TRBV6-6,few,TRBD2,14,TRBJ2-7,TGTGCCAGCACTCTACTAGCGGGAGCCTACGAGCAGTACTTC,CASTLLAGAYEQYF
TRBV6-1,-,TRBD2,15,TRBJ2-7,TGTGCCAGCAGTGATCGCGGGGGAGTGCCAGACGAGCAGTACTTC,CASSDRGGVPDEQYF
TRBV6-2/TRBV6-3,few,TRBD1,17,TRBJ2-1,TGTGCCAGCAGTTACAAGATGGGACAGGGGGGTTACAATGAGCAGTTCTTC,CASSYKMGQGGYNEQFF
TRBV6-2/TRBV6-3,-,-,12,TRBJ2-7,TGTGCCAGCAGCTTCCTAGATTCCGAGCAGTACTTC,CASSFLDSEQYF
TRBV29-1,-,-,11,TRBJ1-2,TGCAGCGTTGGAAAGGACTATGGCTACACCTTC,CSVGKDYGYTF
TRBV20-1,-,TRBD1,12,TRBJ2-1,TGCAGTGCCTGGACAGGCCACAATGAGCAGTTCTTC,CSAWTGHNEQFF
TRBV19,few,TRBD1,16,TRBJ1-2,TGTGCCAGTAGTATAAGAGGAGACAGGGGCGGCAATGGCTACACCTTC,CASSIRGDRGGNGYTF
TRBV7-9,-,-,14,TRBJ2-7,TGTGCCAGCAGCTCCCATGCTAGCTCCTACGAGCAGTACTTC,CASSSHASSYEQYF
TRBV5-1,many,TRBD1,13,TRBJ1-2,TGCGCCAGCAGCCCGGGACAGAGCTATGGCTACACCTTC,CASSPGQSYGYTF
TRBV2,-,-,15,TRBJ2-4,TGTGCCAGCAGTGAACAGGGAGGAGCCAAAAACATTCAGTACTTC,CASSEQGGAKNIQYF
TRBV5-1,-,TRBD1,16,TRBJ1-1,TGCGCCAGCAGCCGAGGACAGGGGGCAGGGAAAACTGAAGCTTTCTTT,CASSRGQGAGKTEAFF
TRBV6-6,few,TRBD2,16,TRBJ2-1,TGTGCCAGCACCCAGGGCCCGGGACTAGCTTACAATGAGCAGTTCTTC,CASTQGPGLAYNEQFF
TRBV7-8,many,-,15,TRBJ2-1,TGTGCCAGCAGCTTAGGCGGGACAGCCTACAATGAGCAGTTCTTC,CASSLGGTAYNEQFF
TRBV20-1,-,TRBD1,12,TRBJ1-2,TGCAGTCCTAGTAGGGACAGGGATGGCTACACCTTC,CSPSRDRDGYTF
TRBV6-1,-,-,16,TRBJ1-3,TGTGCCAGCAGTGAGGCTGCAGGGGTATCAGGAAACACCATATATTTT,CASSEAAGVSGNTIYF
TRBV27,-,-,16,TRBJ2-1,TGTGCCAGCAGTCCCTCCGGACTGGCGGCATACAATGAGCAGTTCTTC,CASSPSGLAAYNEQFF
TRBV20-1,-,-,14,TRBJ2-1,TGCAGTGCTAGATATAGCGGAACCTACAATGAGCAGTTCTTC,CSARYSGTYNEQFF
TRBV30,few,-,12,TRBJ1-1,TGTGCCTCCTCACGGAGTAACACTGAAGCTTTCTTT,CASSRSNTEAFF
TRBV2,few,-,15,TRBJ2-2,TGTGCCAGCAGAACCGGGACCTCAAACACCGGGGAGCTGTTTTTT,CASRTGTSNTGELFF
TRBV20-1,-,-,12,TRBJ2-5,TGCAGTGCTAGAGATTTTTTGGAGACCCAGTACTTC,CSARDFLETQYF
TRBV28,many,-,9,TRBJ2-7,TGTCCCAATCACTACGAGCAGTACTTC,CPNHYEQYF
TRBV7-6,few,-,13,TRBJ2-3,TGTGCCAGCAGCTTATATAACGGAGATACGCAGTATTTT,CASSLYNGDTQYF